This T cell receptor (beta chain) is from a study of cytomegalovirus exposure and HLA in healthy donors. Findings of the study overall: High sensitivity and specificity were reportedly achieved when the classifier diagnosed cytomegalovirus status. Most TCR beta V segments were productive about 90% or about 30% of the time in an earlier analysis.

Comments on this clone: Antigen: not known.

The donors (healthy individuals) were bone marrow donors. Germline values: CDR1 SGHTA, CDR2 FQGNSA. The V gene lost 4 bases and the J gene lost 3 bases, with 6 bases spanning the gap. The CDR3 runs 12 residues. 60 Vbeta and 13 Jbeta primers were used in PCR. Sequenced by immunoSEQ multiplex PCR; TCRdb stores in-frame clones only, minus some. In the table there are around 180,000 clones, approximately 80% of which are singletons. The clonotype originates from a woman aged 40 to 50 in good health and CMV-seronegative. The chain carries TRBV7-2 and TRBJ2-5; maybe TRBD1 (6 bases). The specimen was PBMCs. CDR3 DNA sequence: TGTGCCAGCAGCTCAGGGGAAGAGACCCAGTACTTC. Its translation is CASSSGEETQYF.